This T cell receptor (beta chain) was recovered during a study of T cells in Graves' hyperthyroidism and ophthalmopathy. Study summary: Blood was drawn when the patient was first diagnosed and still untreated. Findings of the study overall: Most clonotypes expanded in the thyroid (above 0.001) were also present in blood. Ophthalmopathy could be told apart from stable hyperthyroidism with a 13 V-J model.

Germline CDR1 reads DFQATT; CDR2 reads SNEGSKA (reference sequence). The CDR3 extends over 14 amino acids. Trimming cost V 6 bases and J 0 bases, with 12 bases left between them. Researchers defined stable Graves' hyperthyroidism as no ophthalmopathy progression within 18 months. This clonotype was recorded at least ten times. No antigen is known for it. Amplification targeted TCR beta CDR3 regions from RNA transcripts. An initial round of RT-PCR targeting the TCR CDR3 relied on the HTBI primer set. TCRdb recomputed calls from the multiplex PCR reads with MiXCR, one row per CDR3 protein. The sample holds approximately 400,000 distinct CDR3 sequences, 20% to 30% seen once.

The sequence was collected from a man over 45 with Graves' hyperthyroidism. This sequence joins TRBV20-1 and TRBJ2-1, with D perhaps matching TRBD2 (5 bases). Sequenced material: blood. CDR3 sequence: CSADAGFSYNEQFF. The CDR3, as DNA: TGCAGTGCGGATGCGGGTTTCTCCTACAATGAGCAGTTCTTC.